The clone carrying this T cell receptor (beta chain) was observed once. Other DNA sequences within the sample encode an identical CDR3. The data stem from a study of blood T cell repertoires in COVID-19. Overall study: The United States, Italy and Spain provided the acute and convalescent COVID-19 samples. PBMCs, B-cell-depleted T cells, or T cells provided the cDNA or gDNA that made up the material.

Repertoires were generated with immunoSEQ multiplex PCR, while TCRdb's copy carries only in-frame clones and drops some. The sample contains fewer than 90,000 clones, approximately 75% of which appear only once. V was clipped by 3 bases and J by 2 bases, with 7 bases between them. CDR3 size: 13 residues. Germline lookup yields CDR1 KGHSH and CDR2 LQKENI. The rearrangement uses TRBV18 and TRBJ1-2; D is undetermined. Sample: peripheral blood. The receptor was derived from a woman older than 75 with acute or convalescent COVID-19. This chain's CDR3 is CASSPTENYGYTF. The CDR3 nucleotides read TGTGCCAGCTCACCCACAGAGAACTATGGCTACACCTTC.